This TCR beta chain was observed in a study of cytomegalovirus exposure and HLA in healthy donors. The PCR employed 60 Vbeta primers together with 13 Jbeta primers. Sequenced by immunoSEQ multiplex PCR; TCRdb stores in-frame clones only, minus some. The top ten hold approximately 1.8% of the sample, which has 150,000 to 200,000 clones, around four fifths seen once. Germline V gene data show CDR1 as MNHNS and CDR2 as SASEGT. The CDR3 extends over 11 amino acids. Sequenced material: PBMCs. The source of this sequence is a man in his forties in good health and CMV-seropositive. The chain is built from TRBV6-1 and TRBJ2-5, with no clear D. The DNA end is a closer match to TRBJ2-7, so the J assignment may be wrong. The CDR3 sequence: CASSLNYEQYF. In DNA, the CDR3 is TGTGCCAGCAGTCTAAACTACGAGCAGTACTTC.